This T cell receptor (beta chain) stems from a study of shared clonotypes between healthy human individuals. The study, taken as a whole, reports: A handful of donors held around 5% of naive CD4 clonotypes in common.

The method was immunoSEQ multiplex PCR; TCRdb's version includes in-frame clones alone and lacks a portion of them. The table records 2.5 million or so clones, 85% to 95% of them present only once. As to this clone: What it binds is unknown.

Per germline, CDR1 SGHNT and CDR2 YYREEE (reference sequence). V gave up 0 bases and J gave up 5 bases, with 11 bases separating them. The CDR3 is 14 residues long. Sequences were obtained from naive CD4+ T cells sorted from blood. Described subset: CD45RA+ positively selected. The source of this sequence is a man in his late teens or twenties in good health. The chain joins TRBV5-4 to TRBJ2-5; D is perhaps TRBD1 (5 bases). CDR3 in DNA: TGTGCCAGCAGCTTGGCCGGACACGAGGAGACCCAGTACTTC. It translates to CASSLAGHEETQYF.